This TCR beta chain was retrieved from a study of blood T cell repertoires in COVID-19. Participant ages covered about 18 to 95 years across around 25 US areas. Assay: immunoSEQ multiplex PCR; the TCRdb copy retains only in-frame clones and omits some. The table lists 150,000 or so clones, roughly 88% of them singletons, with roughly 15% in the top ten. The sequence was collected from a middle-aged man who had recovered from COVID-19. The sequenced sample consisted of PBMCs or T cells enriched from blood (not recorded which).

CDR3 in amino acids: CASSDPWTGLRYGYTF. The CDR3 nucleotides are TGTGCCAGCAGTGACCCCTGGACAGGGTTGCGCTATGGCTACACCTTC. V usage is TRBV6-1 and J usage is TRBJ1-2; 8 bases are a match to TRBD1. Germline loops: CDR1 MNHNS, CDR2 SASEGT. V shed 3 bases, J shed 4 bases, and the junction held 10 bases outside the gene matches. The CDR3 is 16 residues long.